These T cell receptor beta chains were read from a single sample in a study of glioma-infiltrating T cells after dendritic cell vaccination. This table comes from immunoSEQ multiplex PCR, and its TCRdb copy is limited to in-frame clones, with some not included. The data show roughly 100,000 clones, with 90% seen just once and approximately 2.7% held by the top ten. The specimen comprised blood, sampled after dendritic cell vaccination. Source of these receptors: a human donor with glioblastoma. Both conserved end residues are part of each CDR3. Fields, in order: clone size, D gene, V gene, J gene, CDR3 protein, CDR3 DNA. The D gene is left open where the match is weak. Clone sizes are given selectively: once, few, many, or a class where the clone is expanded.

>.|TRBD1|TRBV5-8|TRBJ1-5
CASSPRGLEQPQHF
TGTGCCAGCAGCCCCAGGGGGCTGGAACAGCCCCAGCATTTT
>.|TRBD2|TRBV10-1|TRBJ2-1
CASSERAGGLQDSQFF
TGCGCCAGCAGTGAGCGGGCGGGAGGCCTCCAAGATTCGCAGTTCTTC
>.|.|TRBV28|TRBJ2-7
CASSFLQQPYEQYF
TGTGCCAGCAGTTTCTTACAGCAACCCTACGAGCAGTACTTC
>.|.|TRBV2|TRBJ2-7
CASTPLNRISYEQYF
TGTGCCAGCACCCCCCTCAACAGGATTTCCTACGAGCAGTACTTC
>.|.|TRBV6-5|TRBJ1-4
CASRADFKTGELFF
TGTGCCAGCCGGGCGGACTTCAAGACCGGGGAACTGTTTTTT
>.|TRBD2|TRBV5-1|TRBJ2-5
CASSPSGREETQYF
TGCGCCAGCAGCCCTAGCGGGAGGGAGGAGACCCAGTACTTC
>.|TRBD2|TRBV7-8|TRBJ2-3
CASSGDAGGPTDTQYF
TGTGCCAGCAGCGGGGACGCGGGGGGGCCAACAGATACGCAGTATTTT
>.|TRBD1|TRBV18|TRBJ2-3
CASSPGITGADTQYF
TGTGCCAGCTCACCCGGGATCACAGGGGCGGATACGCAGTATTTT
>.|.|TRBV27|TRBJ1-4
CASRDRSGVTNEKLFF
TGTGCCAGCAGGGACCGCTCAGGGGTAACTAATGAAAAACTGTTTTTT
>.|.|TRBV6-5|TRBJ1-1
CAVQVGNTEAFF
TGTGCCGTACAGGTAGGGAACACTGAAGCTTTCTTT
>.|TRBD2|TRBV4-1|TRBJ2-7
CASSRATGTSSYEQYF
TGCGCCAGCAGCCGGGCGACCGGGACTAGCAGCTACGAGCAGTACTTC
>.|TRBD1|TRBV18|TRBJ1-4
CASSLDRDEKLFF
TGTGCCAGCTCACTCGACAGGGACGAAAAACTGTTTTTT
>.|.|TRBV5-1|TRBJ2-1
CASSPSNEQFF
TGCGCCAGCAGCCCTAGCAATGAGCAGTTCTTC
>.|.|TRBV18|TRBJ1-2
CASSPQSQDDQGGYTF
TGTGCCAGCTCACCACAATCCCAGGACGACCAGGGTGGCTACACCTTC
>.|TRBD2|TRBV14|TRBJ2-7
CASSLRTSGRSYEQYF
TGTGCCAGCAGCCTGCGGACTAGCGGGCGCTCCTACGAGCAGTACTTC
>.|.|TRBV7-2|TRBJ2-1
CASSLEGGGIEQFF
TGTGCCAGCAGCTTAGAAGGAGGAGGGATTGAGCAGTTCTTC
>.|.|TRBV6-4|TRBJ1-3
CARGGQGPSGNTIYF
TGTGCCAGGGGGGGGCAGGGCCCCTCTGGAAACACCATATATTTT
>.|.|TRBV7-2|TRBJ1-5
CASSLAEAQPQHF
TGTGCCAGCAGCTTAGCGGAGGCTCAGCCCCAGCATTTT
>.|TRBD2|TRBV7-3|TRBJ2-1
CASSPRGLAGVGNEQFF
TGTGCCAGCAGCCCTAGGGGGCTAGCGGGGGTCGGTAATGAGCAGTTCTTC
>.|TRBD2|TRBV9|TRBJ2-7
CASSVGLAGDLYEQYF
TGTGCCAGCAGCGTAGGTCTAGCGGGGGACCTTTACGAGCAGTACTTC
>.|TRBD1|TRBV18|TRBJ2-5
CASSPPLVTDRISQETQYF
TGTGCCAGCTCACCACCGCTCGTTACGGACAGGATTTCACAAGAGACCCAGTACTTC
>.|.|TRBV6-6|TRBJ1-5
CASSYFKPDEEPQHF
TGTGCCAGCAGTTATTTTAAGCCTGATGAGGAGCCCCAGCATTTT
>.|TRBD1|TRBV5-6|TRBJ1-5
CASSIRDSYSNQPQHF
TGTGCCAGCAGTATCCGGGACAGCTATAGCAATCAGCCCCAGCATTTT
>once|.|TRBV5-1|TRBJ1-1
CASSLIGEGTTEAFF
TGCGCCAGCAGCTTGATCGGGGAGGGCACCACTGAAGCTTTCTTT
>.|.|TRBV7-8|TRBJ2-7
CASSLGHQSYEQYF
TGTGCCAGCAGCTTAGGACATCAGTCCTACGAGCAGTACTTC
>.|.|TRBV4-1|TRBJ1-4
CASSQRTNEKLFF
TGCGCCAGCAGCCAACGGACTAATGAAAAACTGTTTTTT
>.|.|TRBV27|TRBJ1-5
CASSSRHPSQPQHF
TGTGCCAGCAGTTCCAGACACCCCAGTCAGCCCCAGCATTTT
>.|.|TRBV2|TRBJ1-2
CASTRGFYGYTF
TGTGCCAGCACGCGGGGGTTCTATGGCTACACCTTC
>few|.|TRBV5-1|TRBJ2-7
CASAIDRAYEQYF
TGCGCCAGCGCGATCGACAGAGCCTACGAGCAGTACTTC
>once|TRBD1|TRBV27|TRBJ2-7
CASRYTGTGMREQYF
TGTGCCAGCAGATATACCGGGACAGGGATGAGGGAGCAGTACTTC
>.|.|TRBV10-2|TRBJ2-2
CASSGTLFTGELFF
TGCGCCAGCAGTGGGACATTGTTCACCGGGGAGCTGTTTTTT
>.|TRBD2|TRBV4-1|TRBJ2-1
CASSQGLAGGRANEQFF
TGCGCCAGCAGCCAGGGACTAGCGGGGGGGCGGGCCAATGAGCAGTTCTTC
>.|TRBD1|TRBV5-4|TRBJ1-6
CASSWDRDSPLHF
TGTGCCAGCAGCTGGGACAGGGATTCACCCCTCCACTTT
>once|.|TRBV9|TRBJ2-1
CASSQTFGGNNEQFF
TGTGCCAGCAGCCAAACGTTCGGGGGTAACAATGAGCAGTTCTTC
>.|TRBD1|TRBV6-1|TRBJ1-6
CASSVGQGYSPLHF
TGTGCCAGCAGTGTAGGACAGGGCTATTCCCCCCTCCACTTT
>.|TRBD1|TRBV11-1|TRBJ2-7
CASSKGTGASYEQYF
TGTGCCAGCAGCAAAGGGACAGGGGCCTCCTACGAGCAGTACTTC
>.|.|TRBV2|TRBJ2-1
CASLSQALYNEQFF
TGTGCCAGCCTGTCACAGGCCCTATACAATGAGCAGTTCTTC
>.|.|TRBV25-1|TRBJ2-2
CASSESGWTANTGELFF
TGTGCCAGCAGTGAATCTGGGTGGACTGCGAACACCGGGGAGCTGTTTTTT
>.|.|TRBV2|TRBJ1-5
CASSRENSNQPQHF
TGTGCCAGCAGTCGGGAGAATAGCAATCAGCCCCAGCATTTT
>.|TRBD1|TRBV12-5|TRBJ2-2
CASGLGQGYGELFF
TGTGCTAGTGGTTTGGGACAGGGGTACGGGGAGCTGTTTTTT
>.|TRBD2|TRBV7-8|TRBJ2-2
CASSFSGDTGELFF
TGTGCCAGCAGCTTTAGCGGGGACACCGGGGAGCTGTTTTTT
>.|.|TRBV7-9|TRBJ1-1
CASSSSQRRVNTEAFF
TGTGCCAGCAGCTCCAGCCAAAGGAGGGTGAACACTGAAGCTTTCTTT
>.|.|TRBV25-1|TRBJ1-2
CASSDSGDNYGYTF
TGTGCCAGCAGTGATTCGGGGGATAACTATGGCTACACCTTC
>.|TRBD1|TRBV6-5|TRBJ1-5
CASGPGTGGLPQHF
TGTGCCAGCGGACCCGGGACAGGGGGACTGCCCCAGCATTTT
>.|.|TRBV18|TRBJ2-7
CASSPRTEHEQYF
TGTGCCAGCTCACCGAGGACTGAGCACGAGCAGTACTTC
>.|.|TRBV2|TRBJ1-1
CASRLELSGNTEAFF
TGTGCCAGCAGGTTGGAGTTATCGGGAAACACTGAAGCTTTCTTT
>few|.|TRBV5-1|TRBJ2-7
CASSLVGERYEQYF
TGCGCCAGCAGCTTGGTCGGGGAGCGGTACGAGCAGTACTTC
>.|TRBD2|TRBV5-8|TRBJ2-7
CASSFGLAGIYEQYF
TGTGCCAGCAGCTTCGGACTAGCGGGGATATACGAGCAGTACTTC
>.|TRBD2|TRBV4-2|TRBJ2-1
CASSQEIAGGSNEQFF
TGTGCCAGCAGCCAAGAAATAGCGGGAGGGAGCAATGAGCAGTTCTTC
>.|.|TRBV7-8|TRBJ1-1
CASSLAQGLDTEAFF
TGTGCCAGCAGCTTAGCGCAGGGGCTGGACACTGAAGCTTTCTTT
>.|.|TRBV6-1|TRBJ1-4
CASSVNRANEKLFF
TGTGCCAGCAGTGTGAACAGGGCCAATGAAAAACTGTTTTTT